The clone carrying this T cell receptor beta chain occurred many times. The record originates from a study of regulatory T cells in long-lasting Graves disease. In germline, CDR1 is SGHAT, CDR2 FQNNGV. V lost 5 bases and J lost 2; bases outside the gene matches: 3. This CDR3 is built from 14 residues. To make TCR beta libraries, researchers used iRepertoire HTBI primers and Arm-PCR of CDR3 regions. A single record per CDR3 protein comes from TCRdb applying MiXCR to the multiplex PCR reads. The sample has 400,000 to 500,000 distinct CDR3 sequences; 14% are singletons. Time point meaning: newly diagnosed GD, antithyroid drugs for less than 3 months. RNA extracted from PBMCs served as the sequencing template. This sample also appeared in a second study, on T cells in Graves' hyperthyroidism and ophthalmopathy. This second study notes: A first-round RT-PCR of the TCR CDR3 used the HTBI primer set.

The sequenced sample was peripheral blood mononuclear cells (PBMCs), obtained at new diagnosis, from a patient treated with antithyroid drugs. This TCR was sampled from a woman in her forties or fifties with Graves disease. The rearrangement uses TRBV11-2 and TRBJ2-7; 10 bases fit TRBD1. The DNA of the CDR3 is TGTGCCAGCAGCCGGGGACAGGGGACCTACGAGCAGTACTTC. Translating gives CASSRGQGTYEQYF.